The sample holds a few counts of the clone carrying this TCR beta chain. This entry comes from a study of blood T cell repertoires in COVID-19. Across the study: Acute and convalescent COVID-19 specimens originated in the United States, Italy and Spain.

The length of the CDR3 is 17 residues. V gave up 4 bases and J gave up 1 base; unmatched junction bases: 6. Germline CDR1 SGHDT, CDR2 YYEEEE. Study processing details: Amplified reference gene primers provided the basis for estimating nucleated cell counts. The repertoire was sequenced with immunoSEQ multiplex PCR; TCRdb's copy has only in-frame clones and lacks some. The V and J calls and clone size come from that table; D and trimming were worked out from the DNA. The sample lists 90,000 or so clones; approximately 89% were seen once. The chain employs TRBV5-6 and TRBJ2-2; 11 nucleotides match TRBD2. The receptor was derived from a man older than 75 with acute or convalescent COVID-19. Sequenced sample: peripheral blood. CDR3 residues: CASSQLAGAMNTGELFF. The CDR3 nucleotides read TGTGCCAGCAGCCAACTAGCGGGGGCCATGAACACCGGGGAGCTGTTTTTT.